This TCR beta chain stems from a study of blood T cell repertoires in COVID-19. Study-wide background: Specimens from acute and convalescent COVID-19 originated in the United States, Italy and Spain.

Seattle patients were enrolled while actively infected and followed longitudinally. Original analysis: Nucleated cell counts were estimated from reference gene primer amplification. Using immunoSEQ multiplex PCR, the repertoire was profiled, and TCRdb retains in-frame clones only, with some absent. From that table come the V and J calls and clone size; the DNA was used to work out D and trimming. The sample shows about 170,000 clones, around 93% of them seen only once. The CDR3 sequence is 13 residues long. The germline CDR1 and CDR2 sequences are MNHEY and SVGAGI. With 0 bases removed from V and 8 bases from J, the gap between germline ends came to 10 bases.

This sequence joins TRBV6-5 and TRBJ1-1; no clear D. The sample was peripheral blood. The sequence came from a young man with COVID-19, enrolled during active disease. The DNA for the CDR3 is TGTGCCAGCAGTTACTCGAATGTCAGGGAAGCTTTCTTT. Its translation: CASSYSNVREAFF.